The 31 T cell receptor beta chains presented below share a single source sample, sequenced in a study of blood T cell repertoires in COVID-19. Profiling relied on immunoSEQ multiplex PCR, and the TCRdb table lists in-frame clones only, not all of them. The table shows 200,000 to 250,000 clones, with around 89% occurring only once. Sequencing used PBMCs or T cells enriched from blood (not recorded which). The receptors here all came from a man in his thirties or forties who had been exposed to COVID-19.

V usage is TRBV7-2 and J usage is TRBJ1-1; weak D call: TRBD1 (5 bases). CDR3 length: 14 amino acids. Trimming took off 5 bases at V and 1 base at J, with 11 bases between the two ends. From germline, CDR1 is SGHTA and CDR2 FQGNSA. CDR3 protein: CASSRGHANTEAFF. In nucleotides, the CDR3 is TGTGCCAGCAGCAGAGGACATGCGAACACTGAAGCTTTCTTT.

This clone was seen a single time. CDR3 sequence: CASSPSQGLGEAFF. DNA for the CDR3: TGTGCCAGCTCACCTTCACAGGGATTGGGTGAAGCTTTCTTT. This chain connects TRBV18 to TRBJ1-1; maybe TRBD1 (6 bases). CDR3 size: 14 residues. V lost 3 bases to trimming and J lost 7 bases, with 15 bases between them. The germline V gene encodes CDR1 KGHSH and CDR2 LQKENI.

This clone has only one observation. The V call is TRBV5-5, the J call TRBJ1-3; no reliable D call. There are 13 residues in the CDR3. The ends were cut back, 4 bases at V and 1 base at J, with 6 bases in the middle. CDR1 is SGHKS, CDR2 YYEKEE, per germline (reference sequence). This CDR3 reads CASSPGSGNTIYF. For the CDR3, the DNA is TGTGCCAGCAGCCCGGGGTCTGGAAACACCATATATTTT.

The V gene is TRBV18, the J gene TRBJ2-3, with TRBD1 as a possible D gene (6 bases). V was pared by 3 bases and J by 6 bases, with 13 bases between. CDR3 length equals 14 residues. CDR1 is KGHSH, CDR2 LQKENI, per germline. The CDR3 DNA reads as TGTGCCAGCTCACCTACAACAGGGTCGGATACGCAGTATTTT. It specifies CASSPTTGSDTQYF.

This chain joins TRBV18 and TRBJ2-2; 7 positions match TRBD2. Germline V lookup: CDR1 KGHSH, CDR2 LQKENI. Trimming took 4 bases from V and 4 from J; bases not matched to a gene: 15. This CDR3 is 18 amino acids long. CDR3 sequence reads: CASSQTRSGDHGTGELFF. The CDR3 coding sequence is TGTGCCAGCTCACAAACTCGAAGCGGGGACCATGGCACCGGGGAGCTGTTTTTT. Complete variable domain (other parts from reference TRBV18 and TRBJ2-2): NAGVMQNPRHLVRRRGQEARLRCSPMKGHSHVYWYRQLPEEGLKFMVYLQKENIIDESGMPKERFSAEFPKEGPSILRIQQVVRGDSAAYFCASSQTRSGDHGTGELFFGEGSRLTVL.

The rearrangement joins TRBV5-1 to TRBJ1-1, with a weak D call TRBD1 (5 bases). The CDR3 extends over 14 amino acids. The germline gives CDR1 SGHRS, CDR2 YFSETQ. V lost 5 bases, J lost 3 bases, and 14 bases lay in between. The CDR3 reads CASSKIGADTEAFF. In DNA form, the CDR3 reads TGCGCCAGCAGTAAAATTGGGGCCGACACTGAAGCTTTCTTT.

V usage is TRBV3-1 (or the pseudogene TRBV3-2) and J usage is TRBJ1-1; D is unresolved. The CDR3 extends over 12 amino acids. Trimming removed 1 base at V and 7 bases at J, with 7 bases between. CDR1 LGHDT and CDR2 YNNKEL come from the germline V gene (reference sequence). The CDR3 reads CASSQVEDEAFF. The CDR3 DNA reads TGTGCCAGCAGCCAAGTAGAGGATGAAGCTTTCTTT.

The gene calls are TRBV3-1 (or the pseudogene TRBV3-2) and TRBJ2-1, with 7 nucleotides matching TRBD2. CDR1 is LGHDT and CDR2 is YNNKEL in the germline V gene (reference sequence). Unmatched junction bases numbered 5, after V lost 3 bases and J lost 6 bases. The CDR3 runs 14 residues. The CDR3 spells CASSQEGLPNEQFF. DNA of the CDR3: TGTGCCAGCAGCCAGGAGGGACTACCCAATGAGCAGTTCTTC.

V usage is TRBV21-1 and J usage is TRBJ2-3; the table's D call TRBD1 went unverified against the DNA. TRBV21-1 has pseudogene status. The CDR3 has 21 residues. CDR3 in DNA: TGTGCCAGCAGCAAAGAGTCTGGACTTGTCCTATGGGGACAGCTAGATCATACGCAGTATTTT. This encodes CASSKESGLVLWGQLDHTQYF.

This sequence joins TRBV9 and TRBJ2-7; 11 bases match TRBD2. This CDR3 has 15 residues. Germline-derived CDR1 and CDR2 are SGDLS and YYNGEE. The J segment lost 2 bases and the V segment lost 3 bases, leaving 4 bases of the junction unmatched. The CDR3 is CASSAGTSGAYEQYF. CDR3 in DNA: TGTGCCAGCAGCGCTGGGACTAGCGGAGCCTACGAGCAGTACTTC.

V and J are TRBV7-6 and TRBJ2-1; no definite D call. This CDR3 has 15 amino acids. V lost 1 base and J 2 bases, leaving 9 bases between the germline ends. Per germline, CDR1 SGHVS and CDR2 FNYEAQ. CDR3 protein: CASSLVADTYNEQFF. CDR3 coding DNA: TGTGCCAGCAGCTTAGTAGCCGATACCTACAATGAGCAGTTCTTC.

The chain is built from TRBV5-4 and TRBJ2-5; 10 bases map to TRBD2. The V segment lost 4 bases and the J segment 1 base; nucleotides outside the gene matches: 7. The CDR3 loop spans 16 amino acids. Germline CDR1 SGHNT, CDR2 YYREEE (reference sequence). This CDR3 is CASSGAGGQAQETQYF. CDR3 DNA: TGTGCCAGCAGCGGAGCGGGGGGGCAGGCCCAAGAGACCCAGTACTTC.

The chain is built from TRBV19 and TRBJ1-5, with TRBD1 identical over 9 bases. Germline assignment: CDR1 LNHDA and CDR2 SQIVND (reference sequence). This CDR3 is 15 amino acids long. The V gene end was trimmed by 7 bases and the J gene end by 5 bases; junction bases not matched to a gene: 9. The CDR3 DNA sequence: TGTGCCAGTAACGCCCTCGGGACAGGGCATCAGCCCCAGCATTTT. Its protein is CASNALGTGHQPQHF.

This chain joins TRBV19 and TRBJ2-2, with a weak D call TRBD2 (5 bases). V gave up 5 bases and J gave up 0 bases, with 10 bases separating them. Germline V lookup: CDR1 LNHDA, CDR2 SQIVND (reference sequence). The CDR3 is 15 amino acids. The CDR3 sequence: CASSGGSPNTGELFF. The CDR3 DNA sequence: TGTGCCAGTAGTGGAGGCAGCCCGAACACCGGGGAGCTGTTTTTT.

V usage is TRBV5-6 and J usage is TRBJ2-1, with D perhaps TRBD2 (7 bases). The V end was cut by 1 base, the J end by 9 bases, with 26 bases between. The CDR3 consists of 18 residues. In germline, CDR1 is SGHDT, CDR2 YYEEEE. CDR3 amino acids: CASSLLRGARGADGEQFF. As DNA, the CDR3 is TGTGCCAGCAGCTTGCTTCGTGGGGCCCGGGGGGCCGACGGTGAGCAGTTCTTC.

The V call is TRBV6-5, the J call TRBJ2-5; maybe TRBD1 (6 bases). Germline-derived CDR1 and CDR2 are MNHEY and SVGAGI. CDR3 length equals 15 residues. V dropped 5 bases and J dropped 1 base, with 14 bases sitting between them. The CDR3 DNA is TGTGCCAGCAGTAACTTACCGGACAGCCAAGAGACCCAGTACTTC. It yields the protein CASSNLPDSQETQYF.

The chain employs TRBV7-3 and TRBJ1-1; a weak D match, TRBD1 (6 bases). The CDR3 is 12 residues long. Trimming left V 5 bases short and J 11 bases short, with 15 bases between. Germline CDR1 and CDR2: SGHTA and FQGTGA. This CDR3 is CASSPPRGLAFF. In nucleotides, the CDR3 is TGTGCCAGCAGCCCACCGCGGGGGCTCGCTTTCTTT.

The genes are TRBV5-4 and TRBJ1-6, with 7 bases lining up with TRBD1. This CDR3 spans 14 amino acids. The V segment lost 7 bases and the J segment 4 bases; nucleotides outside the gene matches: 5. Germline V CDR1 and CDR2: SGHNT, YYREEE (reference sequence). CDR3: CASRRQGYNSPLHF. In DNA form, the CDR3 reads TGTGCCAGCCGACGACAGGGTTATAATTCACCCCTCCACTTT.

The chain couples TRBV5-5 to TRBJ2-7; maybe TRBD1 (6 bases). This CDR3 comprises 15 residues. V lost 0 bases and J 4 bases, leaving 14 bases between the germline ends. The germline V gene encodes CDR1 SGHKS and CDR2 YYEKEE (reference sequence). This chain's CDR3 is CASSLGGTQSYEQYF. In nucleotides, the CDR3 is TGTGCCAGCAGCTTGGGTGGGACACAATCTTACGAGCAGTACTTC.

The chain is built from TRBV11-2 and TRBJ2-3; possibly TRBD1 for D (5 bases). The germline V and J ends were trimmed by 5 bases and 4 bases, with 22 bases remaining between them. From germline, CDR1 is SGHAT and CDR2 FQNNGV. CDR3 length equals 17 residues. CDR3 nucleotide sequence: TGTGCCAGCAGCACATATCTTCGGACAATGGGATCAGATACGCAGTATTTT. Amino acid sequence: CASSTYLRTMGSDTQYF.

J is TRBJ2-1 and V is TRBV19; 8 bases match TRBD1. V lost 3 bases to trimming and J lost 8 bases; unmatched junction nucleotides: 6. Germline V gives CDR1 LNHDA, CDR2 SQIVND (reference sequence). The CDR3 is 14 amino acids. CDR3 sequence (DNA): TGTGCCAGTAGTATGACAGGGGCTTCTGATGAGCAGTTCTTC. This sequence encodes CASSMTGASDEQFF.

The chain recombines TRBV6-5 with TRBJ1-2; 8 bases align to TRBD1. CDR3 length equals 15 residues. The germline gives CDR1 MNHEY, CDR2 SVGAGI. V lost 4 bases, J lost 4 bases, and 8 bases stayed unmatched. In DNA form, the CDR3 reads TGTGCCAGCAGTTTACTTCAGGGGGCTTCCTATGGCTACACCTTC. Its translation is CASSLLQGASYGYTF.

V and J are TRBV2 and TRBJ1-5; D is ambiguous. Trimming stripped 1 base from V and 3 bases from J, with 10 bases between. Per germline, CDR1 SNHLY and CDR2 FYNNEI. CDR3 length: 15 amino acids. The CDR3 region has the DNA TGTGCCAGCAGTGAAGAGGCCGGGTCCAATCAGCCCCAGCATTTT. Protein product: CASSEEAGSNQPQHF.

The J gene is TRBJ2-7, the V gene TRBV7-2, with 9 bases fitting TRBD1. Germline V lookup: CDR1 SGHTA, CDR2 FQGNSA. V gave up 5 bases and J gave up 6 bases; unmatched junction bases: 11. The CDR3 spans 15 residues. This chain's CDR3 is CASSVWGQGNGEQYF. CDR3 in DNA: TGTGCCAGCAGCGTATGGGGACAGGGTAATGGCGAGCAGTACTTC.

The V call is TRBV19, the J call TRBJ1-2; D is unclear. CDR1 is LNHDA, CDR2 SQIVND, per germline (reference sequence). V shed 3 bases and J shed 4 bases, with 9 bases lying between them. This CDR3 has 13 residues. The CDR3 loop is CASSITSTYGYTF. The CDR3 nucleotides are TGTGCCAGTAGTATTACCAGTACCTATGGCTACACCTTC.

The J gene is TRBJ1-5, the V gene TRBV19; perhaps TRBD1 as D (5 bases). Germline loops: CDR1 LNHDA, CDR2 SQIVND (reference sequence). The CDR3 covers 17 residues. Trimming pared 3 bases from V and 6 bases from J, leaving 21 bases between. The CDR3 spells CASSILLGQGLFQPQHF. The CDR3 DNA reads TGTGCCAGTAGTATTCTACTCGGGCAGGGCCTCTTTCAGCCCCAGCATTTT.

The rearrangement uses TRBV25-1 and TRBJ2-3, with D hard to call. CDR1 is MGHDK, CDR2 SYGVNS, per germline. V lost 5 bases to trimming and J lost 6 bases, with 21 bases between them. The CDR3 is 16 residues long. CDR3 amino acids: CASSQQRGAPRDTQYF. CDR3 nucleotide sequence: TGTGCCAGCAGTCAACAAAGAGGAGCCCCAAGGGATACGCAGTATTTT.

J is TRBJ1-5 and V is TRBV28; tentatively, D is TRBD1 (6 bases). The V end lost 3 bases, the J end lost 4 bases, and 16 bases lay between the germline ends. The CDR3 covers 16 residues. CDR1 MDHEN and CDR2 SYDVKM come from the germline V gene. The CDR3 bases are TGTGCCAGCAGTTTTACCAGGGGAGGGACAAATCAGCCCCAGCATTTT. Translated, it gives CASSFTRGGTNQPQHF.

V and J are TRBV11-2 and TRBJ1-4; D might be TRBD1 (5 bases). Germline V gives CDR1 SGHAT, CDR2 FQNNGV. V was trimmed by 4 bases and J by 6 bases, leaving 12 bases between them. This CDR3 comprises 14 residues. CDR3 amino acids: CASSSKRGYEKLFF. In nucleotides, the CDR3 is TGTGCCAGCAGCTCCAAAAGGGGCTATGAAAAACTGTTTTTT.

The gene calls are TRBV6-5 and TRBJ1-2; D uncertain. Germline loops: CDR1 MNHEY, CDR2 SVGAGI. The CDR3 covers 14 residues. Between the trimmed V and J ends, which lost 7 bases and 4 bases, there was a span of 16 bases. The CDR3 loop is CASTLGRASYGYTF. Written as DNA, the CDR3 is TGTGCCAGCACCCTTGGTAGAGCGTCCTATGGCTACACCTTC.

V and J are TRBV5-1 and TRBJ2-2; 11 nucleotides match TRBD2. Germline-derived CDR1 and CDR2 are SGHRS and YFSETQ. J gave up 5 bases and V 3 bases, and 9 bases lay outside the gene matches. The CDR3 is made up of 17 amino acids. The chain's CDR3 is CASSSLTSGALTGELFF. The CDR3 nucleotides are TGCGCCAGCAGCTCCCTGACTAGCGGGGCATTGACCGGGGAGCTGTTTTTT.